This T cell receptor (beta chain) derives from a study of blood T cell repertoires in COVID-19. About the study: Material from acute and convalescent COVID-19 was sourced from the United States, Italy and Spain.

The CDR3 totals 11 residues. Germline-derived CDR1 and CDR2 are WSHSY and SAAADI. V gave up 3 bases and J gave up 6 bases, with 5 bases separating them. Measured with immunoSEQ multiplex PCR; TCRdb has only the in-frame clones, and not every one. The data show a few hundred thousand clones, just under 85% seen once. The rearrangement links TRBV10-2 to TRBJ1-2; no firm D call. Sequences were obtained from peripheral blood. The sequence came from a woman aged 45 to 65 with active or convalescent COVID-19. The CDR3 region is CASSDGDGYTF. The CDR3 nucleotides are TGCGCCAGCAGTGACGGGGATGGCTACACCTTC.